Below, one T cell receptor (beta chain) is given with its context. This clone's antigen is unknown. Base quality data are lacking; no much larger clone is found one base away. The data are from a study of T cell responses to AZD1222 COVID-19 vaccine (TCRdb year 2021). Regarding the research as a whole: AZD1222 recipients given second doses at about 4 weeks or at about 12 weeks were pooled, since spike-specific TCR depth and breadth were not found to differ between the two schedules. Trial participants were enrolled by age into subgroups of 18-55, 56-69 and 70-plus years, and about 150, 27 and 61 TCR-sequenced participants, respectively, were included in these subgroups. TCR sequencing was performed for fewer than 250 trial participants, of whom 200 to 210 were given two doses of AZD1222 and about 25 were given two doses of MenACWY control vaccine.

The meaning of the sample's time point label: baseline before first vaccination. Vaccinee samples were obtained from the UK trials COV001 and COV002, which included a single-blind randomized controlled phase 2/3 trial of AZD1222 (ChAdOx1 nCoV-19) in healthy adults. For TCRbeta chain sequencing, PBMC samples from trial participants were taken at day 0 and at day 28 after the second dose. Here is what the overall study found, with its caveats: Epitopes outside the regions mutated in the B.1.351 and B.1.1.7 variants were reportedly recognized by nearly half of the unique spike-specific TCRs. Participants were mostly white British and included more females than males, and it was suggested by the authors that clonal diversity may have been underestimated. A significant rise in spike-specific TCR breadth and depth was observed after two AZD1222 doses relative to day 0 and relative to MenACWY recipients. Because no day 14 peak-response samples were available, repertoires were characterized only after the peak T cell response. In the small 56-69-year group, the increase in depth fell short of significance, most likely because of low power. Only a handful of AZD1222 recipients were SARS-CoV-2 seropositive at baseline, limiting conclusions about previously exposed vaccinees. Vaccine-associated CD4 TCRs spanned the whole spike protein, with dominant responses in regions 160-218 and 743-854.

Relative to germline, V is 4 bases shorter and J is 5 bases shorter, with 3 bases between their ends. There are 11 amino acids in the CDR3, from cysteine to phenylalanine inclusive. Of all the DNA, just the CDR3 is kept, 33 bases in frame from base 1. The germline V gene provides CDR1 LGHNT and CDR2 FRNRAP. The CDR3 regions of human TCRbeta chains were analyzed by immunosequencing. Under the source paper's analysis protocol: TCRs in the repertoires were compared against a reference library of SARS-CoV-2-specific TCRs that had been generated with the MIRA antigen-specificity platform. Breadth meant the fraction of unique TCRs that were SARS-CoV-2-associated, whereas depth meant the fraction of total T cells that were SARS-CoV-2-associated. Using the MIRA data, each spike-specific TCR was mapped to the spike region that the TCR reacts to and placed in a CD4 or CD8 class. Log10-transformed breadth and depth values were compared by one-way ANOVA with Sidak's multiple comparisons tests. The table was pulled from immuneACCESS by TCRdb, which kept in-frame rearrangements only. Such tables lose some clones; where checked, under half of the loss comes from unresolved V genes, and the rest has no known cause. The DNA gave D and trimming, while V, J and clone size come from that table. The sample includes about 88,000 clones, with about 92% observed a single time. About 5% of the sample goes to the ten largest clones.

The receptor was derived from an adult in good health. Sequenced material: peripheral blood, taken on day 0 of AZD1222 vaccination. In this chain, TRBV12-5 is recombined with TRBJ2-1, with no confident D gene call. The sequenced DNA is TGTGCTAGTGGTTACGACAATGAGCAGTTCTTC. Its translation reads: CASGYDNEQFF.